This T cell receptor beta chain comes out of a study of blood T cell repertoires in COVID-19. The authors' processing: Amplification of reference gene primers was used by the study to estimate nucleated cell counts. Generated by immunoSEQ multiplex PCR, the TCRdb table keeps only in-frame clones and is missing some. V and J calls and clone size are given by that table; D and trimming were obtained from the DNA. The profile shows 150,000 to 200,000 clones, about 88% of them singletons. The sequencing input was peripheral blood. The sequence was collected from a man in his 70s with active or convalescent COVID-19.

The CDR3 spells CASSLIGTSGNTIYF. The CDR3 DNA reads TGCGCCAGCAGCTTGATCGGTACCTCTGGAAACACCATATATTTT. V is TRBV5-1 and J is TRBJ1-3; D call uncertain. This CDR3 has 15 amino acids. V dropped 1 base and J dropped 0 bases, with 8 bases sitting between them. Germline V gene sequence: CDR1 SGHRS, CDR2 YFSETQ.